These T cell receptor beta chains were read from a single sample in a study of cytomegalovirus exposure and HLA in healthy donors. Some clones are missing from TCRdb's copy, which holds only in-frame ones; the method was immunoSEQ multiplex PCR. The sample has 85,000 to 95,000 clones, 96% seen once. Source material: PBMCs. Source of these receptors: a man aged 18 to 29 in good health and CMV-seronegative. Each CDR3 is given with its conserved first and last residue. The D gene is left open where the match is weak. Not every row has a clone size; where given, it reads once, few, many or a size class.

J gene	D gene	V gene	clone size	CDR3 protein	CDR3 DNA
TRBJ2-1	TRBD2	TRBV7-2	-	CASSPRSGGALGAYNEQFF	TGTGCCAGCAGCCCACGTAGCGGGGGCGCGCTTGGGGCTTACAATGAGCAGTTCTTC
TRBJ1-5	-	TRBV4-1	once	CASSQVSLRNQPQHF	TGCGCCAGCAGCCAAGTTAGTCTGCGCAATCAGCCCCAGCATTTT
TRBJ2-3	TRBD1	TRBV29-1	-	CSGSTGGRDTQYF	TGCAGCGGGTCGACAGGGGGGAGAGATACGCAGTATTTT
TRBJ2-1	-	TRBV5-1	-	CASSFISGGGYNEQFF	TGCGCCAGCAGCTTTATTTCAGGGGGAGGCTACAATGAGCAGTTCTTC
TRBJ2-5	TRBD2	TRBV11-3	-	CASSLGGEETQYF	TGTGCCAGCAGTTTGGGGGGGGAGGAGACCCAGTACTTC
TRBJ1-2	-	TRBV7-9	-	CASSPVGGDLYGYTF	TGTGCCAGCAGCCCCGTCGGGGGAGACCTCTATGGCTACACCTTC
TRBJ2-7	TRBD1	TRBV19	-	CASSIGNRDRGVYEQYF	TGTGCCAGTAGTATAGGGAACCGGGACAGGGGCGTCTACGAGCAGTACTTC
TRBJ2-7	-	TRBV4-1	-	CASSQAPSASSYEQYF	TGCGCCAGCAGCCAAGCTCCTAGTGCGAGCTCCTACGAGCAGTACTTC
TRBJ1-1	TRBD1	TRBV2	-	CASSTDRETEAFF	TGTGCCAGCAGTACCGACAGGGAAACTGAAGCTTTCTTT
TRBJ2-2	-	TRBV11-2	-	CASSRAWNTGELFF	TGTGCCAGCAGCCGCGCATGGAACACCGGGGAGCTGTTTTTT
TRBJ2-2	-	TRBV28	-	CASSAGSIGVGELFF	TGTGCCAGCAGTGCCGGGTCGATAGGGGTCGGGGAGCTGTTTTTT
TRBJ1-5	-	TRBV18	-	CASSPLGTNSNQPQHF	TGTGCCAGCTCACCACTCGGGACAAATAGCAATCAGCCCCAGCATTTT
TRBJ2-5	-	TRBV5-8	-	CASSLGQFNQETQYF	TGTGCCAGCAGCTTGGGACAGTTTAACCAAGAGACCCAGTACTTC
TRBJ2-7	-	TRBV13	-	CASSSVTSASSYEQYF	TGTGCCAGCAGCTCGGTGACTTCTGCTAGCTCCTACGAGCAGTACTTC
TRBJ2-1	TRBD2	TRBV23-1	once	CASSRNNSGRGSNEQFF	TGCGCCAGCAGTCGAAACAATAGCGGGAGGGGGTCCAATGAGCAGTTCTTC
TRBJ1-5	-	TRBV4-1	-	CASSQASLGTGEGQPQHF	TGCGCCAGCAGCCAGGCCTCGCTGGGAACGGGGGAAGGTCAGCCCCAGCATTTT
TRBJ1-3	-	TRBV28	-	CASTSVAGGGNTIYF	-
TRBJ2-5	TRBD1	TRBV2	-	CASRTQGAGETQYF	TGTGCCAGCAGGACCCAGGGGGCCGGAGAGACCCAGTACTTC
TRBJ2-1	-	TRBV28	-	CASTLDTYNEQFF	TGTGCCAGCACCCTGGACACCTACAATGAGCAGTTCTTC
TRBJ2-1	-	TRBV20-1	-	CSASSGYEQFF	TGCAGTGCTAGTTCGGGGTACGAGCAGTTCTTC
TRBJ2-5	TRBD1	TRBV29-1	-	CSVRDRGGGETQYF	TGCAGCGTCCGGGACAGGGGCGGTGGTGAGACCCAGTACTTC
TRBJ2-5	TRBD2	TRBV15	-	CATSIKRVAGERETQYF	TGTGCCACCAGCATAAAGCGAGTTGCGGGAGAACGAGAGACCCAGTACTTC
TRBJ1-2	TRBD1	TRBV7-9	once	CASSSSVGQGAGGYTF	TGTGCCAGCAGCTCCTCGGTTGGGCAGGGGGCAGGGGGCTACACCTTC
TRBJ2-7	TRBD1	TRBV7-9	-	CASSLGQGSISYEQYF	TGTGCCAGCAGCTTAGGACAGGGTAGCATCTCCTACGAGCAGTACTTC
TRBJ2-7	-	TRBV5-1	-	CASSLETAYSYEQYF	TGCGCCAGCAGCTTGGAAACAGCCTACTCCTACGAGCAGTACTTC
TRBJ1-2	-	TRBV29-1	-	CSVEAPLLAGYTF	TGCAGCGTTGAAGCCCCGCTTCTAGCTGGCTACACCTTC
TRBJ1-4	TRBD1	TRBV27	-	CASGAQGYNEKLFF	TGTGCCAGCGGTGCACAGGGGTATAATGAAAAACTGTTTTTT
TRBJ1-4	-	TRBV7-8	-	CASSLAEEKLFF	TGTGCCAGCAGCTTAGCGGAGGAAAAACTGTTTTTT
TRBJ2-7	-	TRBV29-1	-	CSVETGAIYEQYF	TGCAGCGTTGAAACGGGAGCCATCTACGAGCAGTACTTC
TRBJ1-1	-	TRBV21-1	-	CASSKEGTENTEAFF	TGTGCCAGCAGCAAAGAAGGGACAGAGAACACTGAAGCTTTCTTT
TRBJ2-1	-	TRBV2	-	CASMGPPSYNEQFF	TGTGCCAGCATGGGGCCTCCGAGCTACAATGAGCAGTTCTTC
TRBJ2-3	-	TRBV29-1	-	CSGEGRSGLTDTQYF	TGCAGCGGAGAAGGACGTAGCGGATTAACAGATACGCAGTATTTT
TRBJ2-1	TRBD2	TRBV28	few	CASSSPSGSSYNEQFF	TGTGCCAGCAGTTCCCCTAGCGGTAGCTCCTACAATGAGCAGTTCTTC
TRBJ1-1	TRBD1	TRBV5-6	-	CASSLQGAATEAFF	TGTGCCAGCAGCTTGCAGGGGGCGGCCACTGAAGCTTTCTTT
TRBJ1-2	TRBD1	TRBV11-2	-	CASSPRDSNYGYTF	TGTGCCAGCAGCCCAAGGGACAGTAACTATGGCTACACCTTC
TRBJ2-3	TRBD2	TRBV6-5	-	CASSYSGGGTDTQYF	TGTGCCAGCAGTTACTCGGGGGGGGGCACAGATACGCAGTATTTT
TRBJ1-3	TRBD1	TRBV19	-	CASTPQGAGNTIYF	TGTGCCAGTACCCCACAGGGGGCTGGAAACACCATATATTTT
TRBJ2-7	-	TRBV28	-	CASSLQMRGSSYEQYF	TGTGCCAGCAGTTTACAAATGCGTGGGAGCAGTTACGAGCAGTACTTC
TRBJ2-7	-	TRBV14	-	CASSQVQRGYEQYF	TGTGCCAGCAGCCAAGTACAAAGGGGATACGAGCAGTACTTC
TRBJ2-5	TRBD1	TRBV28	-	CASSSTGWEETQYF	TGTGCCAGCAGTTCGACAGGGTGGGAAGAGACCCAGTACTTC
TRBJ2-5	TRBD1	TRBV6-5	-	CASSLTGGRQETQYF	TGTGCCAGCAGTCTGACAGGGGGACGCCAGGAGACCCAGTACTTC
TRBJ2-7	-	TRBV28	-	CASSPRRDSDEQYF	TGTGCCAGCAGCCCCCGTCGGGATAGCGACGAGCAGTACTTC
TRBJ2-4	TRBD1	TRBV5-4	-	CASSRSPPTNRGGIQYF	TGTGCCAGCAGCCGCTCACCGCCAACCAACAGGGGTGGCATTCAGTACTTC